The 11 T cell receptor beta chains given below trace back to one sample, sequenced in a study of blood T cell repertoires in COVID-19. Sequencing used immunoSEQ multiplex PCR; TCRdb keeps in-frame clones, though not all of them. The table lists 50,000 to 65,000 clones, roughly 80% of them singletons. Sequenced: peripheral blood. These receptors were collected from a woman aged 45 to 65 with active or convalescent COVID-19.

The CDR3 DNA is TGTGCCAGCAGCTCCTATAACACTGAAGCTTTCTTT. Its protein is CASSSYNTEAFF. The rearrangement uses TRBV7-2 and TRBJ1-1; D uncertain. V lost 4 bases and J 2 bases, leaving 5 bases between the germline ends. The CDR3 has 12 amino acids. Per germline, CDR1 SGHTA and CDR2 FQGNSA.

CDR3 coding DNA: TGTGCCAGCAGTTTCATACAGGACGTCCCCTACGAGCAGTACTTC. Encoded protein: CASSFIQDVPYEQYF. The J gene is TRBJ2-7, the V gene TRBV28; D is possibly TRBD1 (5 bases). Germline V gene data show CDR1 as MDHEN and CDR2 as SYDVKM. There are 15 residues in the CDR3. Trimming stripped 3 bases from V and 2 bases from J, with 14 bases between.

This clone was observed at least ten times. V is TRBV28 and J is TRBJ2-7; D is unresolved. V lost 4 bases, J lost 4 bases, and 26 bases lay in between. The CDR3 has 18 residues. Germline lookup yields CDR1 MDHEN and CDR2 SYDVKM. The CDR3 DNA follows: TGTGCCAGCAGTTCCTCCCGGGTCAGATTCCTTACCCTATACGAGCAGTACTTC. This gives the protein CASSSSRVRFLTLYEQYF.

The chain is built from TRBV10-3 and TRBJ2-2; D uncertain. Germline CDR1 reads ENHRY; CDR2 reads SYGVKD. V was pared by 0 bases and J by 1 base, with 9 bases between. This CDR3 is 16 amino acids long. The CDR3 loop reads CAISESVSWNTGELFF. The CDR3 DNA is TGTGCCATCAGTGAGTCGGTCAGTTGGAACACCGGGGAGCTGTTTTTT.

The gene calls are TRBV6-6 and TRBJ1-6; the D gene is possibly TRBD1 (5 bases). CDR3 size: 14 residues. The germline CDR1 and CDR2 sequences are MNHNY and SVGAGI (reference sequence). V was shortened by 7 bases and J by 6 bases, with 13 bases between the two germline ends. As DNA, the CDR3 is TGTGCCAGCACTCGAACGGGGGGTAATTCACCCCTCCACTTT. Translated, it gives CASTRTGGNSPLHF.

V usage is TRBV19 and J usage is TRBJ1-5; 7 bases are shared with TRBD1. This CDR3 is 14 amino acids long. V lost 7 bases and J lost 3; bases outside the gene matches: 6. The V gene's germline CDR1 is LNHDA and CDR2 SQIVND (reference sequence). The CDR3 loop is CASTPGQINQPQHF. CDR3 nucleotides: TGTGCCAGTACCCCGGGACAGATCAATCAGCCCCAGCATTTT.

The chain uses TRBV5-5 and TRBJ1-5; 8 nucleotides align to TRBD1. Germline-derived CDR1 and CDR2 are SGHKS and YYEKEE (reference sequence). The CDR3 totals 14 residues. Losses at the gene ends were 0 bases for V and 6 bases for J; bases not matched to a gene: 2. CDR3 sequence: CASSLGQGPQPQHF. In nucleotides, the CDR3 is TGTGCCAGCAGCTTGGGACAGGGGCCTCAGCCCCAGCATTTT.

The rearrangement joins TRBV30 to TRBJ2-7; TRBD1 might be the D (7 bases). V lost 2 bases and J lost 3, with 11 bases in between. CDR1 is GTSNPN and CDR2 is SVGIG in the germline V gene (reference sequence). The CDR3 runs 13 residues. This CDR3 is CAWSRGTVYEQYF. The CDR3 DNA is TGTGCCTGGAGTCGGGGGACAGTCTACGAGCAGTACTTC.

The rearrangement uses TRBV6-1 and TRBJ1-2, with D maybe TRBD1 (6 bases). Per the germline V gene, CDR1 is MNHNS and CDR2 is SASEGT. CDR3 length: 14 residues. V was shortened by 2 bases and J by 8 bases, with 15 bases between the two germline ends. The CDR3 reads CASSERAQGRGYTF. The CDR3 DNA reads TGTGCCAGCAGTGAAAGGGCACAGGGCCGGGGCTACACCTTC.

The rearrangement links TRBV28 to TRBJ1-4; D is perhaps TRBD1 (6 bases). The germline V and J ends were trimmed by 5 bases and 8 bases, with 18 bases remaining between them. There are 15 residues in the CDR3. CDR1 is MDHEN and CDR2 is SYDVKM in the germline V gene. The CDR3: CASSGVQGHSEKLFF. For the CDR3, the DNA is TGTGCCAGCAGTGGTGTGCAGGGACATAGCGAAAAACTGTTTTTT.

The chain recombines TRBV6-2 or TRBV6-3 with TRBJ1-2; TRBD1 matches at 8 bases. The CDR3 contains 16 residues. V lost 1 base to trimming and J lost 4 bases; unmatched junction nucleotides: 8. Germline V gives CDR1 MNHEY, CDR2 SVGEGT. The DNA for the CDR3 is TGTGCCAGCAGTTACTTCGGACAGGGACTGGTCTATGGCTACACCTTC. Translated: CASSYFGQGLVYGYTF.